The clone carrying this T cell receptor (beta chain) was seen many times. Its target is not known. The CDR3 totals 18 residues. With V trimmed by 3 bases and J by 6 bases, 18 bases remained unmatched. Germline V gives CDR1 SGHAT, CDR2 FQNNGV. These data come from a study of CD8 T cells in ankylosing spondylitis. Study conclusions and caveats: Roughly 8 highly homologous variants formed a TCR beta motif that appeared characteristic of ankylosing spondylitis blood.

Each CDR3 protein gets one entry after TCRdb re-called the 5' RACE reads with MiXCR. The sample contains about 52,000 distinct CDR3 sequences, around 7.4% of which appear only once. This sequence was found in a female donor with ankylosing spondylitis or in good health (not recorded which). V usage is TRBV11-2 and J usage is TRBJ2-7; TRBD1 matches 9 bases. The specimen sequenced was blood, either unsorted or a sorted T cell fraction (not recorded which). The chain's CDR3 is CASSLRWGTQGAPLEQYF. Written as DNA, the CDR3 is TGTGCCAGCAGCTTGAGGTGGGGCACACAGGGGGCGCCTCTCGAGCAGTACTTC.